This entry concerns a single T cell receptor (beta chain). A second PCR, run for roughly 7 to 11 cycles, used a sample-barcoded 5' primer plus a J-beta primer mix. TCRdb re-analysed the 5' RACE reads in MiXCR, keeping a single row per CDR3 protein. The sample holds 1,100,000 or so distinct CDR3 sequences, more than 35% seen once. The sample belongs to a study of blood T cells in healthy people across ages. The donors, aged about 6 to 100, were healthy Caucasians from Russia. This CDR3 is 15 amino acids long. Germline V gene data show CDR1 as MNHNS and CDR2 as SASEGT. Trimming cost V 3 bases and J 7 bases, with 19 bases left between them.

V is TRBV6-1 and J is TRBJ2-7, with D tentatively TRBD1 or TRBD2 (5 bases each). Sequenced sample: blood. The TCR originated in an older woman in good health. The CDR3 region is CASSEGPRVGDEQYF. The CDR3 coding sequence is TGTGCCAGCAGTGAGGGACCCAGGGTGGGGGATGAGCAGTACTTC.